A single sample gave rise to the 15 T cell receptor beta chains below, sequenced in a study of CD8 T cells in Susac syndrome. RNA totalling about 0.45 to 1 ug underwent reverse transcription with random hexamers. TCRdb re-analysed the immunoSEQ multiplex PCR reads in MiXCR, keeping a single row per CDR3 protein. The repertoire includes some 130,000 distinct CDR3 sequences, about 95% of them detected once, and over 0.1% sits in the top ten. The source material was CD4+ T cells from PBMCs. These receptor sequences come from a human donor in good health.

This clonotype appeared a single time. The J gene is TRBJ2-2, the V gene TRBV29-1, with D possibly matching TRBD1 (6 bases). Germline V gives CDR1 SQVTM, CDR2 ANQGSEA. Trimming removed 8 bases at V and 5 bases at J, with 24 bases between. The CDR3 is 16 residues long. CDR3 in DNA: TGCAGCTGCCTGTTGGGTCGCAGGGGAGAGACCGGGGAGCTGTTTTTT. Residues: CSCLLGRRGETGELFF.

This clonotype was counted between two and nine times. Here the CDR3 DNA reads TGTGCCAGCAGTCCCAGACTAGCGGGAGGAGAGACCCAGTACTTC. As protein: CASSPRLAGGETQYF. The chain has TRBV28 and TRBJ2-5; 13 positions match TRBD2. The CDR3 is made up of 15 amino acids. V lost 5 bases to trimming and J lost 4 bases; unmatched junction nucleotides: 4. Looked up from germline, CDR1 is MDHEN and CDR2 is SYDVKM.

This chain uses TRBV5-1 with TRBJ1-2; possible D gene TRBD1, 6 bases. The CDR3 covers 15 residues. Germline V gene sequence: CDR1 SGHRS, CDR2 YFSETQ. V lost 0 bases and J 2 bases, leaving 11 bases between the germline ends. This CDR3 is CASSLDVDSNYGYTF. The CDR3 nucleotides read TGCGCCAGCAGCTTGGATGTGGACAGCAACTATGGCTACACCTTC.

CDR3 in DNA: TGTGCCAGCAGCCGACACGACAGGGAGGAAAACATTCAGTACTTC. Protein: CASSRHDREENIQYF. The chain employs TRBV5-4 and TRBJ2-4; D might be TRBD1 (7 bases). Germline V gene sequence: CDR1 SGHNT, CDR2 YYREEE (reference sequence). The CDR3 extends over 15 amino acids. The V end lost 4 bases, the J end lost 5 bases, and 16 bases lay between the germline ends.

The genes are TRBV15 and TRBJ2-7; D is perhaps TRBD1 (6 bases). The CDR3 contains 14 residues. Germline loops: CDR1 LNHNV, CDR2 YYDKDF (reference sequence). Trimming left V 3 bases short and J 7 bases short, with 16 bases between. CDR3 sequence (DNA): TGTGCCACCAGCAGTGAGACAGGTGCTTATGAGCAGTACTTC. Translation: CATSSETGAYEQYF.

The rearrangement uses TRBV18 and TRBJ2-3; D is undetermined. This CDR3 spans 13 amino acids. V was cut by 5 bases and J by 0 bases, with 6 bases left in between. Germline V gene sequence: CDR1 KGHSH, CDR2 LQKENI. Here the CDR3 reads CASSSTSTDTQYF. CDR3 DNA sequence: TGTGCCAGCTCATCGACTAGCACAGATACGCAGTATTTT.

The V and J genes are TRBV24-1 and TRBJ2-2, with 10 bases identical to TRBD1. Germline CDR1 and CDR2: KGHDR and SFDVKD. This CDR3 is built from 16 residues. V lost 4 bases and J lost 7; bases outside the gene matches: 8. CDR3: CATSEPDRGLVGELFF. The CDR3 coding sequence is TGTGCCACCAGTGAACCCGACAGGGGGCTGGTCGGGGAGCTGTTTTTT.

The J gene is TRBJ2-7, the V gene TRBV7-2; possible D gene TRBD2, 5 bases. The CDR3 totals 16 residues. V lost 0 bases and J lost 2, with 14 bases in between. Germline CDR1 is SGHTA and CDR2 is FQGNSA. The CDR3 loop is CASSLAERHGPYEQYF. The CDR3 nucleotides read TGTGCCAGCAGCTTAGCGGAGCGGCATGGCCCCTACGAGCAGTACTTC.

This clonotype was observed a handful of times. This chain connects TRBV6-2 or TRBV6-3 to TRBJ2-7; D gene uncertain. Trimming took 5 bases from V and 6 from J, leaving 11 bases between them. This CDR3 is built from 12 residues. The germline gives CDR1 MNHEY, CDR2 SVGEGT. The CDR3 region is CASSTTRPEQYF. Written as DNA, the CDR3 is TGTGCCAGCAGTACGACACGTCCCGAGCAGTACTTC.

The chain links TRBV2 to TRBJ2-3, with D perhaps matching TRBD2 (5 bases). V was clipped by 8 bases and J by 0 bases, with 12 bases between them. Germline loops: CDR1 SNHLY, CDR2 FYNNEI. This CDR3 is 14 amino acids long. This CDR3 reads CASLLVLSTDTQYF. As DNA, the CDR3 is TGTGCCAGCTTACTAGTTCTTAGCACAGATACGCAGTATTTT.

The J gene is TRBJ1-2, the V gene TRBV14, with D unclear. The V end lost 0 bases, the J end lost 13 bases, and 12 bases lay between the germline ends. CDR3 length: 12 amino acids. Germline CDR1 and CDR2: SGHDN and FVKESK. CDR3 region: CASSQDRRPLTF. The CDR3 nucleotides are TGTGCCAGCAGCCAAGATAGGAGGCCCCTCACCTTC.

The V call is TRBV2, the J call TRBJ2-7, with a possible D match to TRBD2 (5 bases). From germline, CDR1 is SNHLY and CDR2 FYNNEI. This CDR3 has 13 residues. The V gene lost 4 bases and the J gene lost 4 bases, with 11 bases spanning the gap. CDR3 sequence: CASSVLALYEQYF. For the CDR3, the DNA is TGTGCCAGCAGTGTGTTAGCGTTATACGAGCAGTACTTC.

This chain connects TRBV2 to TRBJ1-4, with D hard to call. Germline V lookup: CDR1 SNHLY, CDR2 FYNNEI. V was trimmed by 8 bases and J by 8 bases, leaving 18 bases between them. The CDR3 contains 14 residues. The CDR3: CASSRARTEEKLFF. CDR3 nucleotides: TGTGCCAGCTCCCGCGCTCGGACGGAAGAAAAACTGTTTTTT.

This chain links TRBV6-6 with TRBJ2-3; 14 bases are a match to TRBD2. The CDR3 has 16 amino acids. Germline V CDR1 and CDR2: MNHNY, SVGAGI (reference sequence). The V gene end was trimmed by 6 bases and the J gene end by 5 bases; junction bases not matched to a gene: 7. The CDR3 is CASRTGLAGGQDTQYF. In DNA, the CDR3 is TGTGCCAGCAGGACCGGACTAGCGGGAGGTCAAGATACGCAGTATTTT.

The J gene is TRBJ2-5, the V gene TRBV6-5; D ambiguous. Germline assignment: CDR1 MNHEY and CDR2 SVGAGI. CDR3 length: 10 residues. Trimming cost V 7 bases and J 5 bases, with 5 bases left between them. The CDR3 DNA follows: TGTGCCAGCACCGGGGAGACCCAGTACTTC. This gives the protein CASTGETQYF.